A single TCR beta chain is shown here with its context. What it recognizes is unknown. This specimen comes from a study of cytomegalovirus exposure and HLA in healthy donors. Study outcomes and limitations: It was confirmed in vitro that a few of the CMV-associated chains were specific for CMV antigens.

Per the germline V gene, CDR1 is SGHTA and CDR2 is FQGTGA. CDR3 length: 16 amino acids. Germline trimming cut 5 bases from V and 3 bases from J; bases unmatched to any gene: 5. TCRdb's copy holds only in-frame clones and misses some; the assay was immunoSEQ multiplex PCR. The table has about 280,000 clones, around 87% seen once; the top ten hold over 0.7%. Input material: PBMCs. This sequence originates from a woman between 18 and 30 years old in good health and CMV-seronegative. This sequence joins TRBV7-3 and TRBJ2-1, with 12 bases aligning to TRBD2. The CDR3 reads CASSEGTSGLYNEQFF. The CDR3, as DNA: TGTGCCAGCAGCGAAGGGACTAGCGGGCTCTACAATGAGCAGTTCTTC.